The sequence of this T cell receptor (beta chain) was determined in a study of blood T cell repertoires in COVID-19. Turning to the study itself: Both acute and convalescent COVID-19 samples were obtained from the United States, Italy and Spain. Sample material is recorded as cDNA or gDNA derived from T cells, B-cell-depleted T cells, or PBMCs.

As handled by the study authors: From reference gene primer amplification, estimates of nucleated cell counts were derived. Method: immunoSEQ multiplex PCR; TCRdb's copy keeps in-frame clones and lacks some. The V and J calls and clone size were taken over from that table, and D and trimming were inferred from the DNA. The sample lists approximately 210,000 clones, about 84% occurring once. There are 17 residues in the CDR3. With 6 bases clipped from V and 4 bases from J, the junction kept 14 bases outside the gene matches. Per the germline V gene, CDR1 is MGHDK and CDR2 is SYGVNS. Enrolled during active infection, Seattle patients were then followed longitudinally.

Sequencing input: peripheral blood. The TCR comes from an elderly woman with COVID-19, enrolled during active disease. This chain uses TRBV25-1 with TRBJ2-5, with TRBD1 matching 10 bases. The CDR3, as DNA: TGTGCCAGCAGCAAACCCCGGGACAGGGGTAGTGGAGAGACCCAGTACTTC. Encoded protein: CASSKPRDRGSGETQYF.